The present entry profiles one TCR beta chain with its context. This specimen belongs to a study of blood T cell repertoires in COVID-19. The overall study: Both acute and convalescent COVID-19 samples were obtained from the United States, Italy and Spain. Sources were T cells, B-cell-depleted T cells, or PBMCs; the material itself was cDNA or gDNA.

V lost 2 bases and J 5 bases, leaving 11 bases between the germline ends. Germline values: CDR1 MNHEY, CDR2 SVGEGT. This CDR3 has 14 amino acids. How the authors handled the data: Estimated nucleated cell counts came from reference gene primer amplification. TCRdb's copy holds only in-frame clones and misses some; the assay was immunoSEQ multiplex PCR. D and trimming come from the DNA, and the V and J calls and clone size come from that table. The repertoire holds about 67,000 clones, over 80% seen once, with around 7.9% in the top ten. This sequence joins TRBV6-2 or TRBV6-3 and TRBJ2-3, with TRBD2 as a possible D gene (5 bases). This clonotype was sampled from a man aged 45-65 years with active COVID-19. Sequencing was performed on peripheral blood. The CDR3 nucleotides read TGTGCCAGCAGTTACGACGGGGTTCGAGATACGCAGTATTTT. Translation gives CASSYDGVRDTQYF.